This TCR beta chain was sequenced in a study of blood T cells in healthy people across ages. Germline CDR1 reads LNHNV; CDR2 reads YYDKDF (reference sequence). V lost 0 bases to trimming and J lost 0 bases, with 9 bases between them. The CDR3 spans 16 residues. A remark on this clonotype: Antigen specificity is unknown.

The second PCR ran 7 to 11 cycles with a sample-barcoded 5' primer and J-beta primers. With 12 random nucleotides, a template-switch adaptor tagged each individual cDNA molecule. TCRdb re-called the 5' RACE reads through MiXCR, storing one row per CDR3 protein. Of 780,000 or so distinct CDR3 sequences detected, approximately 25% appear once; the ten largest clones hold approximately 4%. The study isolated at least 6.5 million PBMCs from each sample. Whole-study findings and limits: Older individuals had lower TCR beta diversity per million T cells (the decline was roughly linear).

The same sample was also studied in work on T cells of mothers and their children. That study adds: Samples were obtained from a few healthy Caucasian mothers and their six children.

The sequencing sample was made of blood. The chain employs TRBV15 and TRBJ1-3; D not certain. This TCR was sampled from a boy aged 5-17 years in good health. The CDR3 loop reads CATSRDAGSSGNTIYF. The CDR3 region has the DNA TGTGCCACCAGCAGAGACGCCGGAAGCTCTGGAAACACCATATATTTT.